This T cell receptor beta chain is from a study of beta chain features in type 1 diabetes. General study points: In all four CD4+ subsets, TCRB CDR3 length was significantly, moderately reduced in type 1 diabetes. Junctions at VDJ sites from type 1 diabetes patients had fewer insertions and more deletions. The study notes PCR might favor shorter templates equally in patients and controls.

Trimming removed 4 bases at V and 2 bases at J, with 11 bases between. This CDR3 is 15 amino acids long. Germline lookup yields CDR1 SEHNR and CDR2 FQNEAQ (reference sequence). Isolation of CD4+ naive, central memory, regulatory and stem cell-like memory cells was achieved by sorting via CD45RO/CCR7/CD25/CD127/CD95/CD27. Purity of each sorted population was above 95%. Comment on this clone: Its target is not known.

Expressed TCRB transcripts were sequenced because the isolated RNA had all been reverse transcribed beforehand. The method was immunoSEQ multiplex PCR; TCRdb's version includes in-frame clones alone and lacks a portion of them. The data contain approximately 160,000 clones, more than 60% of them singletons. This clonotype was sampled from a man aged 25-45 years with type 1 diabetes. The source material was naive CD4+ T cells from blood. J is TRBJ1-4 and V is TRBV7-9; D is unclear. The DNA for the CDR3 is TGTGCCAGCAGCTCAACACGGTCCACTAATGAAAAACTGTTTTTT. Translating gives CASSSTRSTNEKLFF.